This T cell receptor beta chain stems from a study of blood T cells in healthy people across ages. PCR was performed a second time for 7 to 11 cycles using a sample-barcoded 5' primer and a J-beta primer mix. TCRdb called the 5' RACE reads again in MiXCR, with one record for every CDR3 protein. The repertoire includes approximately 490,000 distinct CDR3 sequences, around 24% of them detected once, and approximately 10% sits in the top ten. The CDR3 consists of 14 residues. This clonotype was seen only a few times. The same sample was also studied in work on T cells of mothers and their children.

The origin of this receptor is a boy younger than 18 in good health. The chain recombines TRBV12-3 or TRBV12-4 with TRBJ2-5; either TRBD1 or TRBD2 may fit D (5 bases each). The J call could be wrong; TRBJ2-1 is a better fit for the DNA end. Sequenced: blood. The CDR3 reads CASGPGTAFMEQFF. The CDR3 DNA is TGTGCCAGCGGACCCGGGACCGCATTCATGGAGCAGTTCTTC.